The rows below give T cell receptor beta chains drawn from one sample of a study of cytomegalovirus exposure and HLA in healthy donors. Using immunoSEQ multiplex PCR, the repertoire was profiled, and TCRdb retains in-frame clones only, with some absent. The profile shows around 99,000 clones, 63% of them singletons. Input material: PBMCs. The origin of the receptors is a woman between 25 and 40 years old in good health and CMV-seronegative. Both conserved end residues are trimmed from each CDR3.

v_call,j_call,cdr3_aa
TRBV5-4,TRBJ2-7,ASSSRTGSSYEQY
TRBV19,TRBJ1-3,ASSRRQGTGNTIY
TRBV11-2,TRBJ2-3,ASSQTGGGFTDTQY
TRBV5-1,TRBJ1-2,ASSSRLTGANYGYT
TRBV14,TRBJ1-1,ASSQDRGQGQYEAF
TRBV5-1,TRBJ1-1,ASREDNRPGEAF
TRBV4-1,TRBJ2-7,ASSQDGAGVSYEQY
TRBV6-5,TRBJ2-2,ASRQGAGGELF
TRBV7-7,TRBJ1-1,ASSLGWSRAEAF
TRBV28,TRBJ2-7,ASSTTTSGTGSFYEQY